These 30 T cell receptor beta chains were sequenced from one sample in a study of blood T cell repertoires in COVID-19. Assay: immunoSEQ multiplex PCR; the TCRdb copy retains only in-frame clones and omits some. The top ten hold approximately 23% of the sample, which has fewer than 40,000 clones, 79% seen once. Sequencing input: peripheral blood. These receptors all stem from a man aged 65 to 85 with acute or convalescent COVID-19.

This clone has only one observation. One end of the junction does not line up with germline, which may come from a read error. Other nucleotide sequences from this sample produce the same CDR3. The chain has TRBV11-1 and TRBJ2-5, with TRBD2 identical over 10 bases. CDR3 length: 14 amino acids. From germline, CDR1 is SGHAT and CDR2 FQDESV (reference sequence). Here the CDR3 DNA reads TGCGCCAGCACTGGACTAGCGGACCAAGAGACCCAGTACTTC. This translates into CASTGLADQETQYF.

This chain joins TRBV18 and TRBJ1-4; the match to TRBD1 covers 8 bases. Trimming cost V 5 bases and J 1 base; bases outside gene matches: 9. Germline V CDR1 and CDR2: KGHSH, LQKENI. The CDR3 spans 17 residues. In nucleotides, the CDR3 is TGTGCCAGCTCAAAGTCGGCAGGGGGCGGAACTAATGAAAAACTGTTTTTT. Its protein product is CASSKSAGGGTNEKLFF.

The J gene is TRBJ2-7, the V gene TRBV14, with D hard to call. V dropped 2 bases and J dropped 2 bases, with 13 bases sitting between them. The germline gives CDR1 SGHDN, CDR2 FVKESK. The CDR3 covers 15 residues. CDR3 coding DNA: TGTGCCAGCAGCCAAATGATGGGCACCACCTACGAGCAGTACTTC. It is translated as CASSQMMGTTYEQYF.

The chain carries TRBV12-5 and TRBJ1-2; 7 nucleotides line up with TRBD1. Per the germline V gene, CDR1 is LGHNT and CDR2 is FRNRAP. The CDR3 runs 13 residues. After removal of 6 bases from V and 7 bases from J, the junction contained 8 bases not matched to a gene. The CDR3 region has the DNA TGTGCTAGTGGGGGACAGACCGATTTTGGCTACACCTTC. This sequence encodes CASGGQTDFGYTF.

The J gene is TRBJ2-1, the V gene TRBV6-5; D not resolved. In germline, CDR1 is MNHEY, CDR2 SVGAGI. V was cut by 0 bases and J by 8 bases, with 11 bases left in between. The CDR3 has 14 amino acids. The chain's CDR3 is CASSYSAAVDEQFF. The CDR3 nucleotides read TGTGCCAGCAGTTACTCGGCTGCAGTGGATGAGCAGTTCTTC.

This chain links TRBV28 with TRBJ1-5; D remains unclear. Deletions cut 7 bases from V and 0 bases from J, with 13 bases between. CDR3 length equals 15 residues. Germline CDR1 MDHEN, CDR2 SYDVKM. CDR3 residues: CASTYGRDSNQPQHF. The CDR3, as DNA: TGTGCCAGCACTTACGGACGGGATAGCAATCAGCCCCAGCATTTT.

The chain is built from TRBV28 and TRBJ1-6; D gene ambiguous. The V and J ends lost 4 bases and 9 bases respectively, with 16 bases between them. The CDR3 has 15 residues. Germline V gene lookup returns CDR1 MDHEN and CDR2 SYDVKM. This CDR3 is CASSSPSSGFSPLHF. Here the CDR3 DNA reads TGTGCCAGCAGTTCCCCTTCCTCGGGGTTTTCACCCCTCCACTTT.

The rearrangement uses TRBV4-3 and TRBJ2-1; 7 bases align to TRBD2. V trimming: 0 bases; J trimming: 4 bases; junction bases outside the gene matches: 9. CDR1 and CDR2 (germline): LGHNA, YSLEER. CDR3 length: 17 amino acids. CDR3 nucleotide sequence: TGCGCCAGCAGCCAAGATCTACGGGGGGTTACATACAATGAGCAGTTCTTC. Its protein product is CASSQDLRGVTYNEQFF.

The V call is TRBV27, the J call TRBJ2-7; 14 nucleotides agree with TRBD2. The junction had 5 bases not matched to a gene; V was cut back by 5 bases and J by 5 bases. The CDR3 length is 15 residues. CDR1 and CDR2 (germline): MNHEY, SMNVEV (reference sequence). Written as DNA, the CDR3 is TGTGCCAGCAGTACCCCGGGACTAGCGGGAGACGAGCAGTACTTC. Translating it yields CASSTPGLAGDEQYF.

The rearrangement links TRBV11-1 to TRBJ1-1; 7 bases are a match to TRBD1. The CDR3 sequence is 16 residues long. From germline, CDR1 is SGHAT and CDR2 FQDESV (reference sequence). V lost 3 bases to trimming and J lost 1 base; unmatched junction nucleotides: 8. This CDR3 is CASSLGAGTENTEAFF. For the CDR3, the DNA is TGTGCCAGCAGCTTGGGAGCCGGGACAGAGAACACTGAAGCTTTCTTT.

V and J are TRBV5-1 and TRBJ2-5, with 8 nucleotides matching TRBD1. This CDR3 has 15 residues. Trimming took 1 base from V and 2 from J; bases not matched to a gene: 4. Per germline, CDR1 SGHRS and CDR2 YFSETQ. DNA of the CDR3: TGCGCCAGCAGCTTGCTTGGACAGGGTCAAGAGACCCAGTACTTC. It translates to CASSLLGQGQETQYF. Full variable domain (missing parts from reference TRBV5-1 and TRBJ2-5): KAGVTQTPRYLIKTRGQQVTLSCSPISGHRSVSWYQQTPGQGLQFLFEYFSETQRNKGNFPGRFSGRQFSNSRSEMNVSTLELGDSALYLCASSLLGQGQETQYFGPGTRLLVL.

This chain joins TRBV28 and TRBJ1-2, with TRBD1 matching 8 bases. V lost 1 base to trimming and J lost 7 bases; unmatched junction nucleotides: 2. Germline lookup yields CDR1 MDHEN and CDR2 SYDVKM. The CDR3 has 13 residues. The CDR3 coding sequence is TGTGCCAGCAGTTTATACAGGGGGAGTGGCTACACCTTC. Protein sequence: CASSLYRGSGYTF.

The genes are TRBV15 and TRBJ2-7; D possibly corresponds to TRBD2 (6 bases). V dropped 5 bases and J dropped 0 bases, with 11 bases sitting between them. The CDR3 totals 14 residues. Looked up from germline, CDR1 is LNHNV and CDR2 is YYDKDF (reference sequence). In DNA, the CDR3 is TGTGCCACCAGCGGACGGGGGAGCTCCTACGAGCAGTACTTC. Residues: CATSGRGSSYEQYF.

In its sample, this clone was seen once. The chain combines TRBV5-1 with TRBJ1-4, with 7 bases matching TRBD1. The trim removed 4 bases at V and 5 bases at J, leaving 17 bases unmatched. Germline CDR1 is SGHRS and CDR2 is YFSETQ. There are 18 residues in the CDR3. CDR3 DNA: TGCGCCAGCAGCGCCGGGACAGTCGGGCCCCTATTCAATGAAAAACTGTTTTTT. This codes for CASSAGTVGPLFNEKLFF. The full variable domain, with the rest looked up from reference TRBV5-1 and TRBJ1-4, is KAGVTQTPRYLIKTRGQQVTLSCSPISGHRSVSWYQQTPGQGLQFLFEYFSETQRNKGNFPGRFSGRQFSNSRSEMNVSTLELGDSALYLCASSAGTVGPLFNEKLFFGSGTQLSVL.

The chain has TRBV7-3 and TRBJ1-2, with D possibly being TRBD1 (5 bases). Germline V CDR1 and CDR2: SGHTA, FQGTGA. The CDR3 covers 17 residues. Trimming pared 5 bases from V and 4 bases from J, leaving 23 bases between. The CDR3 DNA is TGTGCCAGCAGCACCAATCAAGGCGGGGGAAGGGGCTATGGCTACACCTTC. It codes for CASSTNQGGGRGYGYTF.

V usage is TRBV7-9 and J usage is TRBJ2-2; D may be TRBD1 (6 bases). CDR1 SEHNR and CDR2 FQNEAQ come from the germline V gene (reference sequence). This CDR3 has 14 residues. The germline V and J ends were trimmed by 5 bases and 0 bases, with 7 bases remaining between them. The CDR3 loop reads CASSRTANTGELFF. The CDR3, as DNA: TGTGCCAGCAGCCGGACAGCGAACACCGGGGAGCTGTTTTTT.

The chain uses TRBV28 and TRBJ2-7, with 7 nucleotides matching TRBD2. The CDR3 extends over 18 amino acids. Per germline, CDR1 MDHEN and CDR2 SYDVKM. V was clipped by 3 bases and J by 5 bases; unmatched bases: 19. This chain's CDR3 is CASSLSVTAGVPSHEQYF. In nucleotides, the CDR3 is TGTGCCAGCAGTTTGTCGGTTACTGCGGGAGTCCCATCCCACGAGCAGTACTTC.

The chain has TRBV7-2 and TRBJ2-3; TRBD2 aligns across 10 bases. The CDR3 loop spans 17 amino acids. Germline V lookup: CDR1 SGHTA, CDR2 FQGNSA. Trimming at V came to 5 bases and at J to 4 bases, leaving 12 bases not matched to a gene. Here the CDR3 reads CASSPRRTAGGPDTQYF. The CDR3 DNA reads TGTGCCAGCAGCCCCCGAAGGACAGCGGGAGGGCCAGATACGCAGTATTTT.

The chain recombines TRBV2 with TRBJ1-5; D is ambiguous. Looked up from germline, CDR1 is SNHLY and CDR2 is FYNNEI. The germline V and J ends were trimmed by 7 bases and 7 bases, with 14 bases remaining between them. CDR3 length: 13 residues. The CDR3 region has the DNA TGTGCCAGCAATTACAGAGAAGGCCAGCCCCAGCATTTT. It specifies CASNYREGQPQHF.

The V gene is TRBV19, the J gene TRBJ2-6, with D perhaps matching TRBD2 (6 bases). Between the trimmed V and J ends, which lost 6 bases and 2 bases, there was a span of 11 bases. CDR1 LNHDA and CDR2 SQIVND come from the germline V gene (reference sequence). The CDR3 has 15 amino acids. DNA of the CDR3: TGTGCCAGTAGACGGCCGGGGGCTGGGGCCAACGTCCTGACTTTC. Translated, it gives CASRRPGAGANVLTF.

The gene calls are TRBV3-1 (or the pseudogene TRBV3-2) and TRBJ2-3; D is ambiguous. The CDR3 totals 14 residues. V was cut by 3 bases and J by 5 bases, with 12 bases left in between. Germline loops: CDR1 LGHDT, CDR2 YNNKEL (reference sequence). The CDR3: CASSHQTPGDTQYF. CDR3 coding DNA: TGTGCCAGCAGCCACCAAACGCCCGGAGATACGCAGTATTTT.

This clone is medium-sized in the sample. This rearrangement joins TRBV7-9 to TRBJ1-2; a weak D match, TRBD1 (6 bases). CDR1 is SEHNR, CDR2 FQNEAQ, per germline (reference sequence). Deletions cut 5 bases from V and 2 bases from J, with 12 bases between. There are 14 residues in the CDR3. CDR3 bases: TGTGCCAGCAGCCCAACAGGGTCCAACTATGGCTACACCTTC. It specifies CASSPTGSNYGYTF.

J is TRBJ2-7 and V is TRBV27; 8 positions agree with TRBD2. J gave up 2 bases and V 6 bases, and 9 bases lay outside the gene matches. The CDR3 runs to 15 residues. Germline V gene lookup returns CDR1 MNHEY and CDR2 SMNVEV (reference sequence). Here the CDR3 DNA reads TGTGCCAGCAGGGCCCCAACTAGCGGACCCTACGAGCAGTACTTC. Translation: CASRAPTSGPYEQYF.

This clone was seen a handful of times. This chain uses TRBV27 with TRBJ2-6; D unresolved. The CDR3 has 15 amino acids. V was clipped by 5 bases and J by 0 bases, with 8 bases between them. Germline values: CDR1 MNHEY, CDR2 SMNVEV (reference sequence). The CDR3 sequence is CASSPEASGANVLTF. CDR3 nucleotides: TGTGCCAGCAGTCCCGAGGCCTCTGGGGCCAACGTCCTGACTTTC.

This clone occurred a few times. The CDR3 nucleotides are TGTGCCAGCAGTTTAACAGGGCTTTCTTCTGGAAACACCATATATTTT. Amino acids: CASSLTGLSSGNTIYF. The V gene is TRBV28, the J gene TRBJ1-3; weak D call: TRBD1 (6 bases). V was cut by 2 bases and J by 1 base, with 12 bases left in between. The CDR3 runs to 16 residues. Looked up from germline, CDR1 is MDHEN and CDR2 is SYDVKM.

The V and J genes are TRBV4-3 and TRBJ2-7; 9 positions match TRBD2. The ends lost 4 bases at V and 4 bases at J; junction bases unmatched: 8. This CDR3 has 15 amino acids. Germline V gene lookup returns CDR1 LGHNA and CDR2 YSLEER. CDR3 nucleotide sequence: TGCGCCAGCAGCCCTGGGGCTAGCGGGGTTTACGAGCAGTACTTC. Translating it yields CASSPGASGVYEQYF.

This sequence joins TRBV24-1 and TRBJ1-1; the match to TRBD1 covers 12 bases. The length of the CDR3 is 17 residues. Germline V gene data show CDR1 as KGHDR and CDR2 as SFDVKD. V dropped 5 bases and J dropped 1; count of bases not matched to a gene: 7. The CDR3 loop reads CATSVGTGGAGNTEAFF. The CDR3 nucleotides read TGTGCCACCAGTGTCGGGACAGGGGGCGCGGGGAACACTGAAGCTTTCTTT.

The V and J genes are TRBV7-9 and TRBJ2-1; 7 bases line up with TRBD2. Trimming cost V 3 bases and J 7 bases; bases outside gene matches: 9. Germline V lookup: CDR1 SEHNR, CDR2 FQNEAQ (reference sequence). This CDR3 contains 15 residues. CDR3 DNA sequence: TGTGCCAGCAGCTTCAGCGGGATGGGTAAGAATGAGCAGTTCTTC. Translating it yields CASSFSGMGKNEQFF.

The chain is built from TRBV19 and TRBJ1-6; D call uncertain. This CDR3 region has 16 residues. The V and J ends lost 4 bases and 0 bases respectively, with 10 bases between them. Germline CDR1 and CDR2: LNHDA and SQIVND (reference sequence). DNA of the CDR3: TGTGCCAGTAGTAGCGTACTGAGCTCCTATAATTCACCCCTCCACTTT. Amino acid sequence: CASSSVLSSYNSPLHF.

The genes are TRBV10-1 and TRBJ2-1; D possibly corresponds to TRBD2 (6 bases). CDR3 size: 15 residues. V was cut by 2 bases and J by 2 bases, with 10 bases left in between. Per germline, CDR1 WNHNN and CDR2 SYGVQD (reference sequence). As DNA, the CDR3 is TGCGCCAGCAGTGAGGGGACGGGAGCCTACAATGAGCAGTTCTTC. Translating gives CASSEGTGAYNEQFF.